The clone carrying this T cell receptor beta chain was detected a few times. Its specificity is unknown. These data belong to a study of cytomegalovirus exposure and HLA in healthy donors. About the research overall: Earlier findings included roughly 100 million unique TCR beta sequences obtained from 150 million to 200 million T cells.

Germline V lookup: CDR1 ENHRY, CDR2 SYGVKD. This CDR3 region has 14 residues. V shed 5 bases and J shed 4 bases, with 14 bases lying between them. With 60 Vbeta and 13 Jbeta primers, the PCR was carried out. Produced via immunoSEQ multiplex PCR; TCRdb's table is partial and in-frame only. The sample lists about 170,000 clones, 60% to 85% seen once, with 3% to 3.5% in the top ten. General study findings and limits: In a later analysis, at a false discovery rate of 0.05, 15,000 to 20,000 TCR beta sequences were associated with HLA alleles.

Sample: PBMCs. V is TRBV10-3 and J is TRBJ1-2; tentative D call: TRBD1 (6 bases). The clonotype was recovered from a woman between 50 and 59 years old in good health and CMV-seropositive. The CDR3 DNA follows: TGTGCCATCAGTCCCTCAGGGGACCTCTATGGCTACACCTTC. This codes for CAISPSGDLYGYTF.